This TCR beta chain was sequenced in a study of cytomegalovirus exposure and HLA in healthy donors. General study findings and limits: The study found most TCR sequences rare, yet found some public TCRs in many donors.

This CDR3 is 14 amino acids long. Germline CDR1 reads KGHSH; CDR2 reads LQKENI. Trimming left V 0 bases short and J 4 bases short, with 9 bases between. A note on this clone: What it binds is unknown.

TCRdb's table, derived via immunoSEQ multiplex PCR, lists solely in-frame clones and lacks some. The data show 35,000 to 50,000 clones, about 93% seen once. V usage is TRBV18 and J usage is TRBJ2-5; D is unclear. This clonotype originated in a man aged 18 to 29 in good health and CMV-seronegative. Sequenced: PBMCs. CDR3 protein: CASSPPGSRETQYF. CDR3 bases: TGTGCCAGCTCACCACCCGGGTCCAGAGAGACCCAGTACTTC.